This passage covers 3 T cell receptor beta chains from one sample sequenced in a study of CD8 T cells in ankylosing spondylitis. From the 5' RACE reads, TCRdb called clonotypes with MiXCR, one entry per CDR3 protein. The profile shows 300,000 to 350,000 distinct CDR3 sequences, about 20% of them singletons. The sample consisted of blood, either unsorted or a sorted T cell fraction (not recorded which). The source is a female donor with ankylosing spondylitis or in good health (not recorded which).

This clonotype was counted a few times. This chain connects TRBV6-5 to TRBJ2-2, with D perhaps being TRBD1 or TRBD2 (6 bases each). Germline V CDR1 and CDR2: MNHEY, SVGAGI. This CDR3 region has 16 residues. V was pared by 6 bases and J by 5 bases, with 19 bases between. The CDR3 loop is CASRTEGGSWTGELFF. In nucleotides, the CDR3 is TGTGCCAGCAGGACCGAGGGGGGCTCTTGGACCGGGGAGCTGTTTTTT.

The table lists this clonotype with many counts. The chain carries TRBV12-3 or TRBV12-4 and TRBJ1-1; D perhaps matches TRBD1 (5 bases). V lost 5 bases and J 0 bases, leaving 10 bases between the germline ends. CDR3 length equals 14 residues. The CDR3 spells CASSLGAVNTEAFF. CDR3 nucleotides: TGTGCCAGCAGTCTAGGGGCTGTGAACACTGAAGCTTTCTTT.

The gene calls are TRBV7-8 and TRBJ2-1; 10 bases are shared with TRBD2. V shed 1 base, J shed 6 bases, and the junction held 12 bases outside the gene matches. The CDR3 length is 18 residues. Germline V gene data show CDR1 as SGHVS and CDR2 as FQNEAQ. CDR3 sequence (DNA): TGTGCCAGCAGCTTAGTTAAAACTAGCGGGGAGGAAAGCAATGAGCAGTTCTTC. This translates into CASSLVKTSGEESNEQFF.